This TCR beta chain was sequenced in a study of radiotherapy plus CTLA-4 blockade in lung cancer. Sequencing was performed with immunoSEQ multiplex PCR; in TCRdb, only in-frame clones are kept and a portion is missing. This table has around 82,000 clones, around 87% appearing once. This clone turned up a few times. The CDR3 covers 13 residues. The ends were cut back, 4 bases at V and 3 bases at J, with 7 bases in the middle. CDR1 and CDR2 (germline): SNHLY, FYNNEI. Sequenced here: peripheral blood, sampled from a patient treated with radiotherapy plus ipilimumab. The chain couples TRBV2 to TRBJ1-5; D not resolved. The TCR sequence derives from a human donor with non-small cell lung cancer that progressed on radiotherapy plus ipilimumab. This CDR3 is CASSGHNNQPQHF. The CDR3 DNA is TGTGCCAGCAGTGGTCACAACAATCAGCCCCAGCATTTT.